A single T cell receptor beta chain is shown here with its context. The clone's antigen remains unknown. Base-call qualities are not available, and no considerably larger clone is one nucleotide away. V and J lose 4 bases and 2 bases, and a span of 5 bases separates them. Inclusive of the bounding cysteine and phenylalanine, the CDR3 is 12 residues long. The retained sequence is limited to the CDR3, 36 bases, with the frame set at the first base. The germline V gene encodes CDR1 SGDLS and CDR2 YYNGEE. The data were obtained in a study of shared clonotypes between healthy human individuals (dated by TCRdb to 2018 to 2020). About the investigation overall: Three men and two women, aged 18 to 49 years, made up the cohort. To increase sequencing depth and limit assay-specific biases, different laboratories used diverse techniques to prepare libraries and sequence TCR repertoires. Leukapheresis yielded between about 0.94 and 8.9 billion PBMCs per donor. To estimate repertoire size and how much clonotypes are shared between individuals, the study performed deep sequencing of blood TCR repertoires from five healthy adults. Per donor, three plates each were used for CD4 naive and CD4 memory, two for CD8 naive, and one for CD8 memory.

Results the study describes overall, beyond this receptor: Only blood was sampled, and tissue TCR repertoires likely differ from those in blood. Naive subsets generally had larger estimated clonotype richness than memory subsets did. Roughly 5% of naive CD4, 3.5% of naive CD8, roughly 2.4% of memory CD4, and about 0.4% of memory CD8 clonotypes were shared across a few donors. Incomplete sequencing was indicated by rarefaction of sorted-subset datasets, despite the large sequencing depth. Higher generation probabilities were observed for clonotypes shared by all four sorted-subset donors than for non-shared clonotypes. The genetic and exposure-history diversity represented was limited by the small number of donors. Based on pairwise subsampling, the degree of clonotype sharing among donors was expected to be affected by sequencing depth.

The donors were healthy, HIV-negative adults who had no recently reported acute infections or vaccinations. Every donor was a Caucasian adult residing in Nashville, Tennessee, USA. Magnetic negative selection was used to enrich CD4+ T cells, after which naive cells were positively selected on CD45RA and the negative fraction became the memory subset. After blood collection by leukapheresis, PBMCs were isolated using Ficoll-Histopaque density gradient centrifugation and then cryopreserved in the vapor phase of liquid nitrogen. Analytical flow cytometry was used to check the purity and quantity of every magnetically sorted T cell population. Genomic DNA was isolated from every sorted fraction and measured by UV absorbance on a Nanodrop 2000c. Using the deep immunoSEQ assay, multiplex PCR amplified TCR CDR3 regions from genomic DNA. Genomic DNA extracted from each cell subset was distributed evenly over all wells of several immunoSEQ 96-well plates, and each plate served as one replicate. For sorted subsets, approximately 190 ng of genomic DNA, equivalent to roughly 30,000 T cell genomes, went into each replicate PCR. Purified libraries were measured with a Qubit 3.0 fluorometer, size-checked on a Bioanalyzer 2100, and measured again with the KAPA Library Quantification kit. Every immunoSEQ 96-well plate was sequenced on a separate single-read 150-cycle Illumina NextSeq 550 flow cell. The study's processing was this. Because the immunoSEQ output held only junctional sequences and lacked quality scores, the filtering could not match the filtering applied to full-length reads. Sequences were annotated with PyIR, a Python wrapper for IgBLAST v1.9, and V/J genes and CDR3 were assigned using IMGT germline references. Reads were removed for weak V/J assignments (E-value above 1e-6), missing CDR3, stop codons, out-of-frame junctions, or ambiguous translated residues. A V3J clonotype was defined by an identical inferred V gene, J gene, and CDR3 amino acid sequence. Percentage overlap between repertoires was calculated by dividing the number of shared unique clonotypes by the size of the smaller repertoire. Richness of each repertoire was evaluated using RTK rarefaction, the Chao1 estimator, and Recon v2.1 estimates of unobserved clonotypes. For all TCRbeta clonotypes obtained by the gDNA method from several donors, generation probabilities were computed with OLGA. TCRdb took this table from immuneACCESS and kept in-frame rearrangements with V and J called. Such tables lack part of the clones; where checked against another copy, unresolved V genes explain under half of the gap, and the rest is unexplained. The DNA was the basis for D and trimming; V, J and clone size are from that table. For this sample the table gives roughly 1 million clones, of which around 74% were detected only once. The ten largest clones capture 1.2% to 1.5% of the sample.

Sample: memory CD4+ T cells sorted from blood. Per the publication, the cell subset or site label means: CD45RA-negative fraction. Recombination linked TRBV9 to TRBJ2-3, with an unclear D gene assignment. The receptor's source is a man between 18 and 35 years old in good health. The CDR3 region: CASSSLTDTQYF. The base sequence is TGTGCCAGCAGCTCCCTCACAGATACGCAGTATTTT. With all but the CDR3 taken from the reference TRBV9 and TRBJ2-3 genes, the full variable domain is: DSGVTQTPKHLITATGQRVTLRCSPRSGDLSVYWYQQSLDQGLQFLIQYYNGEERAKGNILERFSAQQFPDLHSELNLSSLELGDSALYFCASSSLTDTQYFGPGTRLTVL.